Below, 29 T cell receptor beta chains from the same sample are listed, as sequenced in a study of regulatory T cells in long-lasting Graves disease. According to the study, TCR beta libraries were built with iRepertoire HTBI primers and CDR3-region Arm-PCR. TCRdb itself ran the multiplex PCR reads through MiXCR, one entry per CDR3 protein. Of roughly 470,000 distinct CDR3 sequences in the sample, around 20% were seen once. The time point here: persistent/refractory GD, antithyroid drugs over 5 years with positive TRAb. Making the TCR library involved RNA that had been extracted from PBMCs. The material sequenced was peripheral blood mononuclear cells (PBMCs), taken when the disease was refractory, from a patient treated with antithyroid drugs. The receptors derive from a female donor with Graves disease.

This clonotype was seen ten or more times. V usage is TRBV2 and J usage is TRBJ1-1; a possible D gene is TRBD1 (6 bases). Germline V gene sequence: CDR1 SNHLY, CDR2 FYNNEI. The germline V and J ends were trimmed by 7 bases and 1 base, with 10 bases remaining between them. The CDR3 spans 13 residues. This chain's CDR3 is CASKGGENTEAFF. CDR3 bases: TGTGCCAGCAAGGGGGGCGAGAACACTGAAGCTTTCTTT.

In its sample, this clonotype was seen many times. V is TRBV5-5 and J is TRBJ2-7; the D gene is possibly TRBD1 (6 bases). There are 13 residues in the CDR3. Germline V lookup: CDR1 SGHKS, CDR2 YYEKEE (reference sequence). The V gene lost 3 bases and the J gene lost 1 base, with 8 bases spanning the gap. CDR3: CASSWGTSYEQYF. The CDR3 DNA is TGTGCCAGCAGCTGGGGGACATCCTACGAGCAGTACTTC.

The chain carries TRBV19 and TRBJ2-5, with TRBD2 identical over 8 bases. The ends lost 7 bases at V and 4 bases at J; junction bases unmatched: 8. Germline V gene sequence: CDR1 LNHDA, CDR2 SQIVND (reference sequence). The CDR3 runs 14 residues. CDR3 coding DNA: TGTGCCAGTACCCCGGGCGCGGGAGGAGAGACCCAGTACTTC. Protein: CASTPGAGGETQYF.

The chain has TRBV7-2 and TRBJ1-2; 7 bases are shared with TRBD1. Germline trimming cut 3 bases from V and 0 bases from J; bases unmatched to any gene: 7. Looked up from germline, CDR1 is SGHTA and CDR2 is FQGNSA. The CDR3 has 16 amino acids. CDR3 in DNA: TGTGCCAGCAGCTTCGCCGGGACAGCTACTAACTATGGCTACACCTTC. Translating it yields CASSFAGTATNYGYTF.

Many counts were recorded for this clonotype. The chain has TRBV14 and TRBJ1-2; TRBD1 might be the D (6 bases). The CDR3 runs 14 residues. Trimming removed 0 bases at V and 3 bases at J, with 8 bases between. The germline gives CDR1 SGHDN, CDR2 FVKESK. CDR3 sequence reads: CASSQEQGDYGYTF. In DNA form, the CDR3 reads TGTGCCAGCAGCCAAGAACAGGGAGACTATGGCTACACCTTC.

The V call is TRBV6-1, the J call TRBJ2-5, with 10 bases lining up with TRBD1. Germline CDR1 is MNHNS and CDR2 is SASEGT. The CDR3 length is 16 residues. Losses at the gene ends were 7 bases for V and 3 bases for J; bases not matched to a gene: 11. Written as DNA, the CDR3 is TGTGCCAGCACCAACACCGAGGGACAGGGGAAAGAGACCCAGTACTTC. It specifies CASTNTEGQGKETQYF.

This clonotype was counted a few times. The chain employs TRBV29-1 and TRBJ1-4, with unresolved D. The germline gives CDR1 SQVTM, CDR2 ANQGSEA. V shed 7 bases and J shed 7 bases, with 16 bases lying between them. This CDR3 is 13 amino acids long. CDR3 protein: CSARAPAGEKLFF. CDR3 bases: TGCAGCGCAAGGGCCCCGGCGGGTGAAAAACTGTTTTTT.

The table lists this clonotype with many counts. The V call is TRBV20-1, the J call TRBJ2-5; D may be TRBD2 (6 bases). Deletions cut 3 bases from V and 5 bases from J, with 16 bases between. The CDR3 spans 14 residues. In germline, CDR1 is DFQATT, CDR2 SNEGSKA (reference sequence). The CDR3 here is CSASPSASGETQYF. For the CDR3, the DNA is TGCAGTGCTAGCCCTAGCGCTTCTGGGGAGACCCAGTACTTC.

The rearrangement links TRBV5-1 to TRBJ2-7; no reliable D call. Trimming pared 2 bases from V and 7 bases from J, leaving 13 bases between. The CDR3 is 13 residues long. CDR1 is SGHRS, CDR2 YFSETQ, per germline. This chain's CDR3 is CASSFLLHREQYF. Written as DNA, the CDR3 is TGCGCCAGCAGCTTTCTTCTCCACCGGGAGCAGTACTTC.

This clonotype was detected only a few times. J is TRBJ2-7 and V is TRBV14, with D possibly TRBD1 on 7 matching bases. This CDR3 comprises 15 residues. Trimming removed 2 bases from V and 2 bases from J, with 13 bases in between. Per germline, CDR1 SGHDN and CDR2 FVKESK. The CDR3 DNA reads TGTGCCAGCAGCCAATCAGGGGGGATTACCTACGAGCAGTACTTC. Amino acids: CASSQSGGITYEQYF.

This clonotype came up many times. The chain is built from TRBV28 and TRBJ2-1; TRBD1 might be the D (6 bases). Looked up from germline, CDR1 is MDHEN and CDR2 is SYDVKM. This CDR3 has 17 residues. V lost 4 bases to trimming and J lost 7 bases, with 23 bases between them. The CDR3 reads CASSSPRGYSPTNEQFF. CDR3 in DNA: TGTGCCAGCAGTTCCCCCAGGGGTTATTCACCGACGAATGAGCAGTTCTTC.

This clonotype showed up just a few times. This chain uses TRBV6-2 or TRBV6-3 with TRBJ2-1; D gene uncertain. V was shortened by 0 bases and J by 10 bases, with 7 bases between the two germline ends. Germline V gene data show CDR1 as MNHEY and CDR2 as SVGEGT. This CDR3 spans 12 amino acids. The CDR3 bases are TGTGCCAGCAGTTACTCCTCGACGGAGCAGTTCTTC. This encodes CASSYSSTEQFF.

The sample holds many counts of this clonotype. V gene TRBV27 combines with J gene TRBJ2-5, with 7 bases identical to TRBD1. Per the germline V gene, CDR1 is MNHEY and CDR2 is SMNVEV (reference sequence). The CDR3 runs to 13 residues. Trimming took 4 bases from V and 5 from J; bases not matched to a gene: 4. CDR3 in DNA: TGTGCCAGCAGTTCACAGGGGCGGGAGACCCAGTACTTC. Residues: CASSSQGRETQYF.

This sequence joins TRBV5-4 and TRBJ2-5; 10 bases are a match to TRBD1. V lost 4 bases to trimming and J lost 5 bases; unmatched junction nucleotides: 8. This CDR3 has 15 residues. Germline V gene data show CDR1 as SGHNT and CDR2 as YYREEE (reference sequence). CDR3 residues: CASSTRTGGEETQYF. The CDR3 coding sequence is TGTGCCAGCAGCACCCGGACAGGGGGAGAGGAGACCCAGTACTTC.

The sample holds a few counts of this clonotype. The DNA of the CDR3 is TGTGCCAGCAGCCCGGGCCCCCGCCATCAGCCCCAGCATTTT. Protein product: CASSPGPRHQPQHF. V usage is TRBV5-6 and J usage is TRBJ1-5; no clear D. V was trimmed by 4 bases and J by 5 bases, leaving 13 bases between them. Germline V gives CDR1 SGHDT, CDR2 YYEEEE. The CDR3 has 14 residues.

This clonotype was detected ten times or more. The CDR3 here is CASGTDRVVDTQYF. The CDR3 DNA follows: TGTGCCAGCGGCACGGACAGGGTCGTAGATACGCAGTATTTT. V usage is TRBV2 and J usage is TRBJ2-3, with 8 bases identical to TRBD1. This CDR3 has 14 residues. Germline V CDR1 and CDR2: SNHLY, FYNNEI. The V segment lost 8 bases and the J segment 5 bases; nucleotides outside the gene matches: 9.

This clonotype was detected ten times or more. The chain has TRBV7-2 and TRBJ2-7, with unresolved D. Trimming removed 2 bases from V and 5 bases from J, with 19 bases in between. Germline loops: CDR1 SGHTA, CDR2 FQGNSA. CDR3 length equals 16 residues. CDR3 DNA: TGTGCCAGCAGCTTAATGTTTGCTATGGGTACGGACGAGCAGTACTTC. This codes for CASSLMFAMGTDEQYF.

The chain couples TRBV3-1 to TRBJ1-3; possibly TRBD1 for D (5 bases). V was pared by 0 bases and J by 2 bases, with 11 bases between. The CDR3 sequence is 16 residues long. Per the germline V gene, CDR1 is LGHDT and CDR2 is YNNKEL (reference sequence). CDR3 sequence (DNA): TGTGCCAGCAGCCAAGATTGGGCAGGGACTGGAAACACCATATATTTT. Its translation is CASSQDWAGTGNTIYF.

The J gene is TRBJ2-1, the V gene TRBV7-2; TRBD2 matches at 13 bases. Per germline, CDR1 SGHTA and CDR2 FQGNSA. CDR3 length: 17 amino acids. The V and J ends lost 6 bases and 6 bases, in that order; junction bases with no gene match: 11. In DNA, the CDR3 is TGTGCCAGCAGTTTTGGACTAGCGGGAGTTGCGGGCAATGAGCAGTTCTTC. It specifies CASSFGLAGVAGNEQFF.

The rearrangement uses TRBV7-2 and TRBJ1-1; D ambiguous. Germline V gives CDR1 SGHTA, CDR2 FQGNSA. V lost 1 base and J 7 bases, leaving 10 bases between the germline ends. CDR3 size: 13 residues. The CDR3 sequence: CASSLDVWGEAFF. The CDR3 DNA reads TGTGCCAGCAGCTTAGATGTCTGGGGTGAAGCTTTCTTT. The variable domain in full, completed from reference TRBV7-2 and TRBJ1-1, reads GAGVSQSPSNKVTEKGKDVELRCDPISGHTALYWYRQSLGQGLEFLIYFQGNSAPDKSGLPSDRFSAERTGGSVSTLTIQRTQQEDSAVYLCASSLDVWGEAFFGQGTRLTVV.

This clonotype was observed a few times. The V gene is TRBV30, the J gene TRBJ2-7; TRBD2 aligns across 9 bases. V lost 0 bases, J lost 2 bases, and 11 bases stayed unmatched. This CDR3 is 17 amino acids long. CDR1 and CDR2 (germline): GTSNPN, SVGIG (reference sequence). The CDR3 DNA sequence: TGTGCCTGGAGTGTAGGATTGGGACTAGCAGGTACCTACGAGCAGTACTTC. It is translated as CAWSVGLGLAGTYEQYF.

The chain carries TRBV11-2 and TRBJ2-2, with 7 bases lining up with TRBD1. J lost 3 bases, V lost 4 bases, and 8 bases had no gene match. Per the germline V gene, CDR1 is SGHAT and CDR2 is FQNNGV. The CDR3 covers 16 residues. The CDR3 spells CASSSHRGHYTGELFF. DNA of the CDR3: TGTGCCAGCAGCTCCCACAGGGGTCATTACACCGGGGAGCTGTTTTTT.

This sequence joins TRBV30 and TRBJ1-5; D is possibly TRBD1 (5 bases). Trimming cost V 2 bases and J 8 bases, with 16 bases left between them. The CDR3 is 14 residues long. Germline values: CDR1 GTSNPN, CDR2 SVGIG (reference sequence). The CDR3 is CAWSKKAGLEPQHF. CDR3 nucleotide sequence: TGTGCCTGGAGTAAGAAGGCAGGGCTAGAGCCCCAGCATTTT.

This clonotype was seen many times. The chain combines TRBV28 with TRBJ1-2; D is unresolved. Germline-derived CDR1 and CDR2 are MDHEN and SYDVKM. The V gene lost 2 bases and the J gene lost 7 bases, with 14 bases spanning the gap. The CDR3 runs 14 residues. CDR3 DNA sequence: TGTGCCAGCAGTTTAGAGAATCACCGGGGTGGCTACACCTTC. Residues: CASSLENHRGGYTF.

V gene TRBV10-3 combines with J gene TRBJ1-1; tentative D call: TRBD1 (6 bases). Between the trimmed V and J ends, which lost 3 bases and 5 bases, there was a span of 13 bases. Germline V CDR1 and CDR2: ENHRY, SYGVKD. The CDR3 runs to 14 residues. CDR3 in amino acids: CAISEQGQGTEAFF. CDR3 in DNA: TGTGCCATCAGTGAACAGGGTCAGGGGACTGAAGCTTTCTTT.

About this clonotype: A read error may explain this, as a much larger clone is one base away. The chain couples TRBV6-2 or TRBV6-3 to TRBJ2-5, with a possible D match to TRBD2 (7 bases). The germline gives CDR1 MNHEY, CDR2 SVGEGT. CDR3 length equals 15 residues. This CDR3 is CAGSYGAGTQETQYF. The CDR3 nucleotides are TGTGCCGGCAGTTACGGAGCGGGGACACAAGAGACCCAGTACTTC.

This clonotype was seen a few times. The rearrangement joins TRBV9 to TRBJ2-6; either TRBD1 or TRBD2 may fit D (5 bases each). The CDR3 has 16 amino acids. CDR1 is SGDLS, CDR2 YYNGEE, per germline. V was cut by 3 bases and J by 4 bases, with 14 bases left in between. CDR3: CASSAAGTAGANVLTF. In DNA form, the CDR3 reads TGTGCCAGCAGCGCGGCAGGGACGGCCGGGGCCAACGTCCTGACTTTC.

This clonotype was found many times. The junction departs from germline at one end; a sequencing error may be responsible. The rearrangement joins TRBV2 to TRBJ1-3; TRBD1 matches 7 bases. Germline-derived CDR1 and CDR2 are SNHLY and FYNNEI. This CDR3 spans 15 amino acids. The CDR3: CASSEGQGVLSKLHF. In DNA, the CDR3 is TGTGCCAGCAGTGAAGGACAGGGAGTGCTGAGCAAGTTACATTTT.

Regarding this clonotype: The germline gene is not matched at one end of the junction; a read error may be the cause. The rearrangement uses TRBV10-2 and TRBJ1-2; D is undetermined. This CDR3 has 10 residues. Germline CDR1 is WSHSY and CDR2 is SAAADI. The CDR3 nucleotides read TGCGCCAGCAGTGAGTCCAACAATGCCTTC. Protein: CASSESNNAF.